This TCR beta chain was identified in a study of long-term antiretroviral therapy in people with HIV. Runs used v3.0 of the immunoSEQ assay and were done at survey level. The data were produced by immunoSEQ multiplex PCR, yet TCRdb's version contains in-frame clones alone and is incomplete. In the table there are 6,700 or so clones, about 76% of which are singletons. The germline V gene encodes CDR1 LGHNT and CDR2 FRNRAP. The germline V and J ends were trimmed by 1 base and 1 base, with 4 bases remaining between them. The CDR3 has 13 amino acids. The TCR originated in a man aged 18 to 29 with HIV. The sample consisted of unsorted PBMCs, taken 0.1 years before starting antiretroviral therapy. The gene calls are TRBV12-5 and TRBJ1-1; D gene ambiguous. The CDR3 DNA reads as TGTGCTAGTGGTTTGGAAGAGAACACTGAAGCTTTCTTT. Translated: CASGLEENTEAFF.